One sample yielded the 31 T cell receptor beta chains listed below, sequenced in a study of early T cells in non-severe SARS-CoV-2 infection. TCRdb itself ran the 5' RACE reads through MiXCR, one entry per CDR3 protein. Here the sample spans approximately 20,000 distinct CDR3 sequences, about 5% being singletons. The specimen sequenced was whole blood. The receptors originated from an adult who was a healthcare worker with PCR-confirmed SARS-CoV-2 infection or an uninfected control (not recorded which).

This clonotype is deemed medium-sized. The CDR3 here is CASTLGRAETQYF. CDR3 DNA: TGTGCCAGCACCCTGGGGCGGGCGGAGACCCAGTACTTC. V is TRBV28 and J is TRBJ2-5; tentatively, D is TRBD1 or TRBD2 (5 bases each). The CDR3 is 13 amino acids. Looked up from germline, CDR1 is MDHEN and CDR2 is SYDVKM. V shed 7 bases and J shed 5 bases, with 14 bases lying between them.

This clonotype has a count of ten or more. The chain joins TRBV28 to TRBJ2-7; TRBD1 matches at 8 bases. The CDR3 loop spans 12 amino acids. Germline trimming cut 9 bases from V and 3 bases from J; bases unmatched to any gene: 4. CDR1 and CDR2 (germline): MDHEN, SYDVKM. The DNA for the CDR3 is TGTGCCAGTCGGACAGGGAACTACGAGCAGTACTTC. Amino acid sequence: CASRTGNYEQYF. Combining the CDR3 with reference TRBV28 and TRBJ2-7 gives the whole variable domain DVKVTQSSRYLVKRTGEKVFLECVQDMDHENMFWYRQDPGLGLRLIYFSYDVKMKEKGDIPEGYSVSREKKERFSLILESASTNQTSMYLCASRTGNYEQYFGPGTRLTVT.

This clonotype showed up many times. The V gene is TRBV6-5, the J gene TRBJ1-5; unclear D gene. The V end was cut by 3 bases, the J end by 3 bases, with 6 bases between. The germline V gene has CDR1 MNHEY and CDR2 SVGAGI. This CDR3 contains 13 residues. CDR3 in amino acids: CASSYSSNQPQHF. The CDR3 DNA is TGTGCCAGCAGTTATTCTTCCAATCAGCCCCAGCATTTT.

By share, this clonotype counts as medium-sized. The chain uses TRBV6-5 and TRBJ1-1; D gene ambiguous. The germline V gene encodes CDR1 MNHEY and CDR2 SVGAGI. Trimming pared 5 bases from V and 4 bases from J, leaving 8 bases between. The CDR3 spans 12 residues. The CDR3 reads CASSQDPTEAFF. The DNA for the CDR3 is TGTGCCAGCAGTCAAGACCCCACTGAAGCTTTCTTT.

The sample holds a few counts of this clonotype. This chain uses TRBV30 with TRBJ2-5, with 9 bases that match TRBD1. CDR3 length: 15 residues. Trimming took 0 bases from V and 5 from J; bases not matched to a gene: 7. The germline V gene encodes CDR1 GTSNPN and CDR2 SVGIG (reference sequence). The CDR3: CAWSVTGGAGETQYF. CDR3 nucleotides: TGTGCCTGGAGTGTTACAGGGGGCGCAGGGGAGACCCAGTACTTC. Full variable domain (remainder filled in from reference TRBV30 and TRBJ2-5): SQTIHQWPATLVQPVGSPLSLECTVEGTSNPNLYWYRQAAGRGLQLLFYSVGIGQISSEVPQNLSASRPQDRQFILSSKKLLLSDSGFYLCAWSVTGGAGETQYFGPGTRLLVL.

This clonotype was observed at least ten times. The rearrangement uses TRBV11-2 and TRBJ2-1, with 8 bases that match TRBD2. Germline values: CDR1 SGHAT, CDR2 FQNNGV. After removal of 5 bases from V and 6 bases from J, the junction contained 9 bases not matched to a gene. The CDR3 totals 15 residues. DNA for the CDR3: TGTGCCAGCAGCGGACAGAGGACTAGCTCCAATGAGCAGTTCTTC. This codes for CASSGQRTSSNEQFF.

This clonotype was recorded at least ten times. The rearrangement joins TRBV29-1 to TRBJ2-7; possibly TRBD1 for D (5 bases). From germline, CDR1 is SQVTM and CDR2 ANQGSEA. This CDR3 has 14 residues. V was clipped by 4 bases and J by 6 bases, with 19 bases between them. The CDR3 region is CSVGPSSQGSEQYF. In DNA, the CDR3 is TGCAGCGTTGGCCCTAGTAGCCAGGGTAGCGAGCAGTACTTC.

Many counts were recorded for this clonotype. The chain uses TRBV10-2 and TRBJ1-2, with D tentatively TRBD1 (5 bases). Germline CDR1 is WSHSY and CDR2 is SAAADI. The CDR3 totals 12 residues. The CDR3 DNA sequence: TGCGTCCCAGCACTAGGACACAGTGGCTACACCTTC. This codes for CVPALGHSGYTF.

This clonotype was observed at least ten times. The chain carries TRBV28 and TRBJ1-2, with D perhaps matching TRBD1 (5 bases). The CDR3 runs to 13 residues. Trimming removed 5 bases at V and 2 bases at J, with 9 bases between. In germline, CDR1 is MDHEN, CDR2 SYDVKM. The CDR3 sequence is CASSHGGNYGYTF. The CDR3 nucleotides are TGTGCCAGCAGTCATGGGGGGAACTATGGCTACACCTTC.

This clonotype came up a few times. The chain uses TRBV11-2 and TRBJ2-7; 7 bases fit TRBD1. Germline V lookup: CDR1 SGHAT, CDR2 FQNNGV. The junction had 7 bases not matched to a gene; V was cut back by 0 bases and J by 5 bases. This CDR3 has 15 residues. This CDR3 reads CASSLDRGIVNEQYF. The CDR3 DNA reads TGTGCCAGCAGCTTAGACAGGGGGATAGTTAACGAGCAGTACTTC.

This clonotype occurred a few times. CDR3 bases: TGTGCCAGCAAGGGCGGACCTATTCCTTCCCCCTACAATGAGCAGTTCTTC. This codes for CASKGGPIPSPYNEQFF. This sequence joins TRBV6-1 and TRBJ2-1; D call uncertain. Germline-derived CDR1 and CDR2 are MNHNS and SASEGT. Trimming cost V 7 bases and J 2 bases, with 21 bases left between them. This CDR3 spans 17 amino acids.

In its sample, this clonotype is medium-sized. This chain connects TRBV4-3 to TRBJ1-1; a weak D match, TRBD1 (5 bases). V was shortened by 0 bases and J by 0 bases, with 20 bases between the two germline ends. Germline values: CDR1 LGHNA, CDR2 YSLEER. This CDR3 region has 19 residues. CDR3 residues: CASSQELGPPGRMNTEAFF. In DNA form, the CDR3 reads TGCGCCAGCAGCCAAGAATTAGGGCCCCCGGGGCGGATGAACACTGAAGCTTTCTTT.

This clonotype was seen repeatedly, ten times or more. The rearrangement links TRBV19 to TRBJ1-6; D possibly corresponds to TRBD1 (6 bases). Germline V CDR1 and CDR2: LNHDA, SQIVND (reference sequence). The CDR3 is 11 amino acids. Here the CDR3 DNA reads TGTGGAGAAACAGGGAGGTCACCCCTCCACTTT. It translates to CGETGRSPLHF. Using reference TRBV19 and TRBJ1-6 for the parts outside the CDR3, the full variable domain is DGGITQSPKYLFRKEGQNVTLSCEQNLNHDAMYWYRQDPGQGLRLIYYSQIVNDFQKGDIAEGYSVSREKKESFPLTVTSAQKNPTAFYLCGETGRSPLHFGNGTRLTVT.

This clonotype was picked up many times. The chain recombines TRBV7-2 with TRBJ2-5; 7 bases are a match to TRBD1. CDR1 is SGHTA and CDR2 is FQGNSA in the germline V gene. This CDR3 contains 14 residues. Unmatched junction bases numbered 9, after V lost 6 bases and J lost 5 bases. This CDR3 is CASSSDRSSETQYF. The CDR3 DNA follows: TGTGCCAGCAGTTCGGACAGGTCATCTGAGACCCAGTACTTC.

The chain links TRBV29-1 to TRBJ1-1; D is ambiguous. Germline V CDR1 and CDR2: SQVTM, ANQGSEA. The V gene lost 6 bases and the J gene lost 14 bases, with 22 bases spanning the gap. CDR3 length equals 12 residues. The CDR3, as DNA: TGCAGCGTCCTGGAGGAGGGCGGTCCGGGGTTCTTT. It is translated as CSVLEEGGPGFF. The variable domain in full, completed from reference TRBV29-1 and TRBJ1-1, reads SAVISQKPSRDICQRGTSLTIQCQVDSQVTMMFWYRQQPGQSLTLIATANQGSEATYESGFVIDKFPISRPNLTFSTLTVSNMSPEDSSIYLCSVLEEGGPGFFGQGTRLTVV.

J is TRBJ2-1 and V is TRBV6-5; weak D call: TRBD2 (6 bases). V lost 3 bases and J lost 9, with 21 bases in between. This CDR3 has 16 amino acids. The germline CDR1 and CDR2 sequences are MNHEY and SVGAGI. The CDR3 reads CASSYGAGPFSGEQFF. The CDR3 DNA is TGTGCCAGCAGTTATGGTGCGGGGCCTTTTTCGGGTGAGCAGTTCTTC.

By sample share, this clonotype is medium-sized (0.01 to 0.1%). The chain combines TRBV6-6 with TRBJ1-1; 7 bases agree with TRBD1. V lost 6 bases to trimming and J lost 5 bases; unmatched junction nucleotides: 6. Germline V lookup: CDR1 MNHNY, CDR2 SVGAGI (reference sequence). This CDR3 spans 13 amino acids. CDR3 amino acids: CASSRDSRTEAFF. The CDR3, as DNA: TGTGCCAGCAGCCGGGACAGTAGGACTGAAGCTTTCTTT.

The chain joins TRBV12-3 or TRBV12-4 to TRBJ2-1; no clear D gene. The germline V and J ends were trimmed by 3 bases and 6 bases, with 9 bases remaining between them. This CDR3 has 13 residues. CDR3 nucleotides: TGTGCCAGCAGTTTTCTGGATCTCAATGAGCAGTTCTTC. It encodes CASSFLDLNEQFF.

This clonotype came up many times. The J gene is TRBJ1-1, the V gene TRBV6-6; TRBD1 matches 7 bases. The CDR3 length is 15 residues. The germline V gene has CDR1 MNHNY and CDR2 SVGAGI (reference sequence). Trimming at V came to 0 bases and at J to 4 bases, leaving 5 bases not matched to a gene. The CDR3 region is CASSYSRGLGTEAFF. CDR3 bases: TGTGCCAGCAGTTACTCGAGGGGGCTAGGCACTGAAGCTTTCTTT.

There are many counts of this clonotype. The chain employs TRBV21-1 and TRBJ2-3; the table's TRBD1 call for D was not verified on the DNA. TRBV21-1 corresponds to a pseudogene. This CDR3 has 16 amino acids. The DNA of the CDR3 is TGTGCCAGCAGGCGCGCGGTCCCCGGACAGACAGATACGCAGTATTTT. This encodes CASRRAVPGQTDTQYF.

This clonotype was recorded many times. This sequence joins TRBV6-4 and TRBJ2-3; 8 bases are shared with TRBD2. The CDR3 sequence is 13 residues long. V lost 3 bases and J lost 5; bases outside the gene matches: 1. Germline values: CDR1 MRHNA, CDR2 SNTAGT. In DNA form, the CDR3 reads TGTGCCAGCAGTGAACTAGCGGAAGATACGCAGTATTTT. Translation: CASSELAEDTQYF.

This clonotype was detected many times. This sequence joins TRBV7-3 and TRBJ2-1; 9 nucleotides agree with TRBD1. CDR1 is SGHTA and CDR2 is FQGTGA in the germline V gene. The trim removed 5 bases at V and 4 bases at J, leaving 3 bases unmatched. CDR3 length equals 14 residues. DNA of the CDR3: TGTGCCAGCAGCACCGGGACAGGGTACAATGAGCAGTTCTTC. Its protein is CASSTGTGYNEQFF.

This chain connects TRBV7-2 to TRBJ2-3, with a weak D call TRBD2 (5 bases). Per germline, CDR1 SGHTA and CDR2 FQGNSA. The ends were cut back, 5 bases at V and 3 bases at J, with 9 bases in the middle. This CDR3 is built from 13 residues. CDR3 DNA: TGTGCCAGCAGCCCCTGGGAGACAGATACGCAGTATTTT. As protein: CASSPWETDTQYF.

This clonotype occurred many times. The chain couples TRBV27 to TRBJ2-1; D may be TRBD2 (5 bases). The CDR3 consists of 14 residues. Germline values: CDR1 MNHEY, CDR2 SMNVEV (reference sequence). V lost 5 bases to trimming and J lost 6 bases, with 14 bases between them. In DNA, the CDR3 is TGTGCCAGCAGTCGCCGCGAGGGATTCAATGAGCAGTTCTTC. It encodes CASSRREGFNEQFF.

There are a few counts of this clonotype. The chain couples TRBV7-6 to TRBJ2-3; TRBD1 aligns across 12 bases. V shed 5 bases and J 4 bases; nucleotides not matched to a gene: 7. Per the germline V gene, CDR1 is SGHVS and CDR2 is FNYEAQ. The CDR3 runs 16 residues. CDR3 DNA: TGTGCCAGCAGCCCAGGAGGGACAGGGGGCGCAGATACGCAGTATTTT. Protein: CASSPGGTGGADTQYF.

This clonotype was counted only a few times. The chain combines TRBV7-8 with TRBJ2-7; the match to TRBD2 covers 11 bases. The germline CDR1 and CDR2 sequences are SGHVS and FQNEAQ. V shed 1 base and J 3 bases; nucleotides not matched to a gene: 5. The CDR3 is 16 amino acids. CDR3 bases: TGTGCCAGCAGCTTAGGACTAGCGGGGAACTTCTACGAGCAGTACTTC. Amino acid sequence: CASSLGLAGNFYEQYF.

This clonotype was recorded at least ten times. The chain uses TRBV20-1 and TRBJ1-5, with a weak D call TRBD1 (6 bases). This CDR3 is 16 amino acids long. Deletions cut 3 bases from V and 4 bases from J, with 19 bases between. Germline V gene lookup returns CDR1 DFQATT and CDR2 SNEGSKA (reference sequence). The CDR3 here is CSARDPTGSSNQPQHF. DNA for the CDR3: TGCAGTGCTAGGGATCCAACAGGGTCCTCAAATCAGCCCCAGCATTTT.

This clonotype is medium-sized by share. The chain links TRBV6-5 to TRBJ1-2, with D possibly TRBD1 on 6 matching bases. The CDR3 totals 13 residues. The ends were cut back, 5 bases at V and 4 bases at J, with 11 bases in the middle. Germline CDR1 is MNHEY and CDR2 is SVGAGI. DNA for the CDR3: TGTGCCAGCAGTGCGACAGGCCTCTATGGCTACACCTTC. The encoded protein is CASSATGLYGYTF.

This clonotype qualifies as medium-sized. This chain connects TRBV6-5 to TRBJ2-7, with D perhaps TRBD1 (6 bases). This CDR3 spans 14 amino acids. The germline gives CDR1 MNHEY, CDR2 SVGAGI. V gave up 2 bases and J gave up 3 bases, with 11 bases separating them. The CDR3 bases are TGTGCCAGCAGTTACCGGGACACAGGCTACGAGCAGTACTTC. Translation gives CASSYRDTGYEQYF.

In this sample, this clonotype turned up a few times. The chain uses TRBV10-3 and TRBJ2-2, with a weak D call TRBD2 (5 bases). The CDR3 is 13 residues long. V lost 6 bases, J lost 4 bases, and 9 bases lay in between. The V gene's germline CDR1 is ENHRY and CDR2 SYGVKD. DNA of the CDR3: TGTGCCATCAGGGAGAGCGGCACCGGGGAGCTGTTTTTT. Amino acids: CAIRESGTGELFF.

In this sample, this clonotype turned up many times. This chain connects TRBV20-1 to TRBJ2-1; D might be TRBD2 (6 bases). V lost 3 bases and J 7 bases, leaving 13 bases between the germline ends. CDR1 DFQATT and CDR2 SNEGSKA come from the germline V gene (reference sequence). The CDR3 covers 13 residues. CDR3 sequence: CSASSLGGNEQFF. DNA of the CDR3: TGCAGTGCTAGTAGTTTGGGAGGAAATGAGCAGTTCTTC.